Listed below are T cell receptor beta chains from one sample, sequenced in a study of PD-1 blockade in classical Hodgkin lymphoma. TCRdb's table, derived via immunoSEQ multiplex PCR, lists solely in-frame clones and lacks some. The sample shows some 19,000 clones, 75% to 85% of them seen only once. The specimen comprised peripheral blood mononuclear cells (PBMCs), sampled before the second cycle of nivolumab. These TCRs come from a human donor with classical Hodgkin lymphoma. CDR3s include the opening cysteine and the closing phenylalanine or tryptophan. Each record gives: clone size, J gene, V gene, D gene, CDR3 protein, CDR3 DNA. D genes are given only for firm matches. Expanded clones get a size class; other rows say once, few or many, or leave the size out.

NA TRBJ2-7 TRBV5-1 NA CASSLSAGAFEQYF TGCGCCAGCAGCTTGAGTGCCGGGGCCTTCGAGCAGTACTTC
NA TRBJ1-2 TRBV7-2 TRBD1 CASSLEGRGNYGYTF TGTGCCAGCAGCTTAGAAGGCAGGGGGAACTATGGCTACACCTTC
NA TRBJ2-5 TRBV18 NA CASSPGLRDHGETQYF TGTGCCAGCTCTCCGGGCCTAAGGGACCACGGGGAGACCCAGTACTTC
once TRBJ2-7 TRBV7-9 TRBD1 CASSLEGQGNEQYF TGTGCCAGCAGCTTAGAGGGACAGGGGAACGAGCAGTACTTC
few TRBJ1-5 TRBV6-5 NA CASSLKGDGNQPQHF TGTGCCAGCAGTTTAAAGGGGGACGGCAATCAGCCCCAGCATTTT
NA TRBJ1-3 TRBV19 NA CASSPYTGTNTIYF TGTGCCAGTAGTCCTTATACCGGGACAAACACCATATATTTT
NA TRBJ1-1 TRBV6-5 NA CASSYFPAQNTEAFF TGTGCCAGCAGTTACTTTCCGGCCCAGAACACTGAAGCTTTCTTT
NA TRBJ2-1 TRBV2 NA CASSRGVGLNEQFF TGTGCCAGCAGCAGGGGAGTAGGACTCAATGAGCAGTTCTTC
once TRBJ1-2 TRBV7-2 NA CASSLDPGVSYGYTF TGTGCCAGCAGCTTAGATCCGGGGGTTAGCTATGGCTACACCTTC
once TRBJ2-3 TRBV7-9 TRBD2 CASSANLAEPSTDTQYF TGTGCCAGCAGCGCGAACCTAGCGGAGCCTAGCACAGATACGCAGTATTTT
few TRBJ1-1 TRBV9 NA CASSVSQNTEAFF TGTGCCAGCAGCGTGTCACAGAACACTGAAGCTTTCTTT
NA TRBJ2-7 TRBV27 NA CASSFRQGIVYEQYF TGTGCCAGCAGTTTTCGTCAGGGGATAGTATACGAGCAGTACTTC
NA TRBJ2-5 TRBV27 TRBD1 CASSFRGTEETQYF TGTGCCAGCAGTTTCCGTGGGACAGAGGAGACCCAGTACTTC
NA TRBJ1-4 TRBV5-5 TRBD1 CASSLPGQLNEKLFF TGTGCCAGCAGCTTACCGGGACAGTTGAATGAAAAACTGTTTTTT
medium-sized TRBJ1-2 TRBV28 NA CASSSPPIGGEGYTF TGTGCCAGCAGTTCCCCTCCGATCGGGGGCGAAGGCTACACCTTC
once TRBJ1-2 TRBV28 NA CASSPGLANYGYTF TGTGCCAGCAGTCCCGGGCTAGCCAACTATGGCTACACCTTC
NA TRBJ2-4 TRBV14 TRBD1 CASSQGQGARSLAKNIQYF TGTGCCAGCAGCCAAGGACAGGGGGCGAGGTCCCTAGCCAAAAACATTCAGTACTTC
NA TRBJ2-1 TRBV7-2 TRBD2 CASSLAGLADNEQFF TGTGCCAGCAGCTTAGCCGGACTAGCGGACAATGAGCAGTTCTTC
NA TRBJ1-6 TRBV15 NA CATSTGSSYNSPLHF TGTGCCACCAGCACCGGTAGCTCCTATAATTCACCCCTCCACTTT
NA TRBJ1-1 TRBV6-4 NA CASSDYPGGAEAFF TGTGCCAGCAGTGACTACCCCGGAGGGGCTGAAGCTTTCTTT
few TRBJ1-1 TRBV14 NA CASSRLTTEAFF TGTGCCAGCAGCCGCCTGACCACTGAAGCTTTCTTT
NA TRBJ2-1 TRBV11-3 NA CASSPKSASALYNEQFF TGTGCCAGCAGCCCAAAAAGCGCTAGCGCTTTGTACAATGAGCAGTTCTTC
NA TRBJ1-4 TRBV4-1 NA CASSQAPYSPPEKLFF TGCGCCAGCAGTCAAGCTCCATATTCCCCACCTGAAAAACTGTTTTTT
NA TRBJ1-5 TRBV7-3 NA CASSLTRELRAQPQHF TGTGCCAGCAGCTTAACTAGGGAATTAAGGGCCCAGCCCCAGCATTTT
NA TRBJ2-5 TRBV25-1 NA CASSALRAEETQYF TGTGCCAGCAGTGCCCTTCGAGCGGAAGAGACCCAGTACTTC
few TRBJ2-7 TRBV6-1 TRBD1 CASSVLTGEQYF TGTGCCAGCAGTGTTTTGACAGGGGAGCAGTACTTC
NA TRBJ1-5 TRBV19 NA CASDPIGGGGQPQHF TGTGCCAGCGACCCAATCGGGGGTGGCGGTCAGCCCCAGCATTTT
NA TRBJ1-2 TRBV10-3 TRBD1 CATGQVYGYTF TGTGCCACGGGACAGGTCTACGGCTACACCTTC
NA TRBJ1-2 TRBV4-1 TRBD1 CASSQGDRGPYGYTF TGCGCCAGCAGCCAAGGGGACAGGGGACCCTATGGCTACACCTTC
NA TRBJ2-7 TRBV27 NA CASSLRSAALYEQYF TGTGCCAGCAGTTTAAGGTCGGCAGCCCTCTACGAGCAGTACTTC
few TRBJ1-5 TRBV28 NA CATPQRGKQPQHF TGTGCCACACCCCAGAGGGGCAAGCAGCCCCAGCATTTT
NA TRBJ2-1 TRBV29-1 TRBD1 CSALDRGRREQFF TGCAGCGCCTTGGACAGGGGGCGTAGGGAGCAGTTCTTC
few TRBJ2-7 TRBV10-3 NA CAISESQGEQYF TGTGCCATCAGTGAGTCGCAGGGGGAGCAGTACTTC
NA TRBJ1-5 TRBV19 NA CASSIGAVNSKPQHF TGTGCCAGTAGTATTGGGGCGGTTAATTCAAAGCCCCAGCATTTT
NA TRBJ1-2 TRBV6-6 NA CASSPPGGYTF TGTGCCAGCAGCCCCCCAGGGGGCTACACCTTC
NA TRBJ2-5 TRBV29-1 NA CSVEVSGTGTQYF TGCAGCGTTGAAGTCTCCGGGACTGGGACCCAGTACTTC
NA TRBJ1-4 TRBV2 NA CASEGGLGEKLFF TGTGCCAGCGAGGGCGGTCTTGGGGAAAAACTGTTTTTT
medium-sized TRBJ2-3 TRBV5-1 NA CASSLRDALPDTQYF TGCGCCAGCAGCTTGAGGGACGCCTTGCCAGATACGCAGTATTTT
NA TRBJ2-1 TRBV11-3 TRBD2 CASRETSGSYNEQFF TGTGCCAGCAGGGAGACTAGCGGGAGTTACAATGAGCAGTTCTTC
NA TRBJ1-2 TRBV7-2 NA CASSLYQGTGYTF TGTGCCAGCAGCTTATACCAGGGAACTGGCTACACCTTC
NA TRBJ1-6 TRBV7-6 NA CASSFANSPLHF TGTGCCAGCAGCTTCGCTAATTCACCCCTCCACTTT
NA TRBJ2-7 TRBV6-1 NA CASSPGVAYEQYF TGTGCCAGCAGTCCAGGGGTGGCCTACGAGCAGTACTTC
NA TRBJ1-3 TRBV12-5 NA CASGSVSSGNTIYF TGTGCTAGTGGGTCTGTCAGCTCTGGAAACACCATATATTTT
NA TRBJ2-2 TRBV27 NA CASSYDDQGVSGELFF TGTGCCAGCAGTTACGACGATCAGGGCGTATCCGGGGAGCTGTTTTTT
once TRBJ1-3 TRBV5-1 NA CASSLDDSRVNTIYF TGCGCCAGCAGCTTGGATGACAGCCGCGTAAACACCATATATTTT
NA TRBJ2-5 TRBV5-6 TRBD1 CASSPVWDRDQETQYF TGTGCCAGCAGCCCGGTCTGGGACAGGGATCAAGAGACCCAGTACTTC
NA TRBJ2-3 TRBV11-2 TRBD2 CASSLRSSGSADTQYF TGTGCCAGCAGCTTACGAAGTAGCGGGAGCGCAGATACGCAGTATTTT